The T cell receptor beta chain under discussion was sequenced for a study of siplizumab effects on memory and regulatory T cells. Notes on this clone: Antigen specificity is unknown.

The V and J ends lost 5 bases and 6 bases respectively, with 10 bases between them. This CDR3 comprises 12 residues. Germline CDR1 and CDR2: MDHEN and SYDVKM. General study findings and limits: Confirmatory evidence of suppressive function in proliferating siplizumab-culture Tregs was not obtained. Memory cells that were CD4+ and unstimulated gave rise to alloreactive sequences, which siplizumab significantly reduced. It seemed that naive T cells were more diverse than memory cells and were major contributors to the alloresponse.

Libraries were prepared by immunoSEQ multiplex PCR; TCRdb keeps only in-frame clonotypes and omits some of them. The table has 110,000 or so clones, over 85% seen once. The specimen sequenced was non-Treg CD4+ T cells sorted from blood. V usage is TRBV28 and J usage is TRBJ1-1; no definite D call. This receptor was obtained from a human donor in good health. As DNA, the CDR3 is TGTGCCAGCAGTCTAGGGCGGGCTGAAGCTTTCTTT. Translation gives CASSLGRAEAFF.